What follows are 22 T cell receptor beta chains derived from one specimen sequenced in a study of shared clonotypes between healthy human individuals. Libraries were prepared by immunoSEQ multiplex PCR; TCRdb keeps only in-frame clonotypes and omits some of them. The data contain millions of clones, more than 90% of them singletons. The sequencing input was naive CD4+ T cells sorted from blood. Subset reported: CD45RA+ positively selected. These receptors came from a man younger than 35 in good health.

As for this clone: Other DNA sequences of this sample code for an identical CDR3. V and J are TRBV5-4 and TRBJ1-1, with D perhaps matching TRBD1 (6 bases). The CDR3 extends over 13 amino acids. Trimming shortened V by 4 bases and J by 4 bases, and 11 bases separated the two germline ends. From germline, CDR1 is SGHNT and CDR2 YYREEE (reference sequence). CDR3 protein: CASSPGQSTEAFF. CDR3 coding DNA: TGTGCCAGCAGCCCCGGACAGTCCACTGAAGCTTTCTTT.

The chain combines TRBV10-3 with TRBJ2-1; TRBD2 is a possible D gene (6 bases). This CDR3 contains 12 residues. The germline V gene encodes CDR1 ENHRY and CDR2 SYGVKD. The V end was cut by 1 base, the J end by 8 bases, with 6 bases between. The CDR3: CAISEWGDEQFF. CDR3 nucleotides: TGTGCCATCAGTGAGTGGGGGGATGAGCAGTTCTTC.

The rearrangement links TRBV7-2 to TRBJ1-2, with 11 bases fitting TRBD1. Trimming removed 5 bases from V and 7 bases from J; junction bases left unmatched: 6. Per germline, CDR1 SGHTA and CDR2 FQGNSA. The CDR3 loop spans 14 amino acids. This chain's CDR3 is CASSPGQGAFGYTF. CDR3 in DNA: TGTGCCAGCAGCCCCGGACAGGGGGCATTTGGCTACACCTTC.

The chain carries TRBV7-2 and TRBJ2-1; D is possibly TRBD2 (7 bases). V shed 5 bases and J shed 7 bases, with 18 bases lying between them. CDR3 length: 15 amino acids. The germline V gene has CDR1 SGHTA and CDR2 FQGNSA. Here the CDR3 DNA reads TGTGCCAGCAGCCAGGGGCTAGCGGTGGGAAATGAGCAGTTCTTC. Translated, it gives CASSQGLAVGNEQFF.

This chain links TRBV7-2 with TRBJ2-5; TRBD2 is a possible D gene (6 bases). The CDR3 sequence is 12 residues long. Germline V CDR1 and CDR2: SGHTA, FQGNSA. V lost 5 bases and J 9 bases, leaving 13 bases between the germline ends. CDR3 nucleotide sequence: TGTGCCAGCAGCCCGACTAGTCTGGCCCAGTACTTC. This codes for CASSPTSLAQYF.

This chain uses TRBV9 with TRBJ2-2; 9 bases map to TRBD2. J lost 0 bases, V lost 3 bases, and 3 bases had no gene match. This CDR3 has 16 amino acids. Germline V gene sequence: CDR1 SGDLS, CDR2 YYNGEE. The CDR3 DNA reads TGTGCCAGCAGCGAGACTAGCGGCGCGAACACCGGGGAGCTGTTTTTT. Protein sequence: CASSETSGANTGELFF.

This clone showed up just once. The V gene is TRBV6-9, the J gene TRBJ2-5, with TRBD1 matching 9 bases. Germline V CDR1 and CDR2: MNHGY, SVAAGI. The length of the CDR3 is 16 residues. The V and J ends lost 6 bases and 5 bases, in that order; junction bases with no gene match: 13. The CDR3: CASSQGQGVEGETQYF. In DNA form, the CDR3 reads TGTGCCAGCAGCCAGGGACAGGGAGTGGAGGGGGAGACCCAGTACTTC.

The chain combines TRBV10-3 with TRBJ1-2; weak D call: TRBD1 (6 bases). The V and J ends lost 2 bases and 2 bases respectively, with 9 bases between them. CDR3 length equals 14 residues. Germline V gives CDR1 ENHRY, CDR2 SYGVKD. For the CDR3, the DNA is TGTGCCATCAGTGAGGACAGGAAAAACTATGGCTACACCTTC. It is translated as CAISEDRKNYGYTF.

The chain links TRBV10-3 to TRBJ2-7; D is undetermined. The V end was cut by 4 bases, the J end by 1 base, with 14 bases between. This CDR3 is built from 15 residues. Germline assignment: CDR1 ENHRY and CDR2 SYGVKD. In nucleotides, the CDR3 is TGTGCCATCAGTGTGGCGCCAGGCGATTCCTACGAGCAGTACTTC. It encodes CAISVAPGDSYEQYF.

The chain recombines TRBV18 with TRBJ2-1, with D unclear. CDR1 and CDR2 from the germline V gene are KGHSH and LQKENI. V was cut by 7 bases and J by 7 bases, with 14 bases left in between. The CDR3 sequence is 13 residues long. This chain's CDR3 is CASYSNSVNEQFF. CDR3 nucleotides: TGTGCCAGCTATTCGAACTCGGTAAATGAGCAGTTCTTC. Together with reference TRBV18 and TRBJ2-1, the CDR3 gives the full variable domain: NAGVMQNPRHLVRRRGQEARLRCSPMKGHSHVYWYRQLPEEGLKFMVYLQKENIIDESGMPKERFSAEFPKEGPSILRIQQVVRGDSAAYFCASYSNSVNEQFFGPGTRLTVL.

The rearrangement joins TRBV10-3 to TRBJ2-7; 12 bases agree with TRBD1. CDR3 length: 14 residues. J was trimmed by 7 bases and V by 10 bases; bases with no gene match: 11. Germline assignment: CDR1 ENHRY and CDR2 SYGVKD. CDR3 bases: TGTGCCACTAACGAGGGGACAGGGGGCATTGAGCAGTACTTC. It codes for CATNEGTGGIEQYF.

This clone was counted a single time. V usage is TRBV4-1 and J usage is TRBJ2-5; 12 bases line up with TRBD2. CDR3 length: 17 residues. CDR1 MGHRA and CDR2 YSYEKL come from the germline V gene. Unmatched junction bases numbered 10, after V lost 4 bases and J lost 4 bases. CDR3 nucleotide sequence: TGCGCCAGCAGCCCACTTACTGGACTAGCGGGAACAGAGACCCAGTACTTC. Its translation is CASSPLTGLAGTETQYF.

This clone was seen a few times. CDR3 loop: CASSIAGSDNSPLHF. CDR3 nucleotides: TGTGCCAGTAGTATAGCCGGGAGTGATAATTCACCCCTCCACTTT. The V and J genes are TRBV19 and TRBJ1-6; D ambiguous. Trimming shortened V by 1 base and J by 5 bases, and 9 bases separated the two germline ends. The V gene's germline CDR1 is LNHDA and CDR2 SQIVND (reference sequence). The CDR3 is 15 residues long.

CDR3 sequence: CASSLAYNNEQFF. CDR3 bases: TGTGCCAGCAGCTTAGCCTACAACAATGAGCAGTTCTTC. The rearrangement joins TRBV7-2 to TRBJ2-1; no clear D gene. Trimming stripped 0 bases from V and 5 bases from J, with 5 bases between. The germline gives CDR1 SGHTA, CDR2 FQGNSA. The CDR3 consists of 13 residues. Full variable domain (outside the CDR3, taken from reference TRBV7-2 and TRBJ2-1): GAGVSQSPSNKVTEKGKDVELRCDPISGHTALYWYRQSLGQGLEFLIYFQGNSAPDKSGLPSDRFSAERTGGSVSTLTIQRTQQEDSAVYLCASSLAYNNEQFFGPGTRLTVL.

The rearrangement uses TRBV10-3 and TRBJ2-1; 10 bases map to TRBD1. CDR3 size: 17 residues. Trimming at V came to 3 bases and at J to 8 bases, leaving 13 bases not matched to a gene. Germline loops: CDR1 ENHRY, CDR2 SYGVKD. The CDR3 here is CAISEADRGLGNDEQFF. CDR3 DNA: TGTGCCATCAGTGAAGCGGACAGGGGGTTAGGGAACGATGAGCAGTTCTTC.

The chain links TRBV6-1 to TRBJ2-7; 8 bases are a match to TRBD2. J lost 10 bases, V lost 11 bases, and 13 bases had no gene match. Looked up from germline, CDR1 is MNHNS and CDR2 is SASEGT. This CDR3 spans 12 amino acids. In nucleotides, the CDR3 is TGTGCCGTCTCGATAGCGGGATCAGGTCAGTACTTC. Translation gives CAVSIAGSGQYF.

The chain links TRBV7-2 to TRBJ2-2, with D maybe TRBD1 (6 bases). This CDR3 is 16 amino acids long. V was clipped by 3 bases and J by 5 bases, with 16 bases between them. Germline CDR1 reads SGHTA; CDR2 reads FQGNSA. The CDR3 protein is CASSLRGTYGTGELFF. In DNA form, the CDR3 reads TGTGCCAGCAGCTTGCGAGGGACATATGGAACCGGGGAGCTGTTTTTT.

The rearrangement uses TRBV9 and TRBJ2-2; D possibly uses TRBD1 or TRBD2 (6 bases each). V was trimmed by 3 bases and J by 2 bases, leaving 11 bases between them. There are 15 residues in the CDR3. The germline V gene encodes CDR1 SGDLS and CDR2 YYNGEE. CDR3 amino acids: CASSEGGQNTGELFF. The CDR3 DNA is TGTGCCAGCAGCGAGGGGGGACAAAACACCGGGGAGCTGTTTTTT.

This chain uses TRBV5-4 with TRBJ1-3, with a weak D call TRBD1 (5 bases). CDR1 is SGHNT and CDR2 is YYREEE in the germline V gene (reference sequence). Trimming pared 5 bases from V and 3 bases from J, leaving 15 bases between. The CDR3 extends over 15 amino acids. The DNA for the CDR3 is TGTGCCAGCAGTAGGAAGTGGGGGGATGGAAACACCATATATTTT. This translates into CASSRKWGDGNTIYF.

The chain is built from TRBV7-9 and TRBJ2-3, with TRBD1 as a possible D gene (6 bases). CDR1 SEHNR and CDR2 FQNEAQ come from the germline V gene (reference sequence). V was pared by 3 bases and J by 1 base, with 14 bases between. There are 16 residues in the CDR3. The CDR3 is CASSFGRGSGTDTQYF. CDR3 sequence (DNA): TGTGCCAGCAGCTTTGGCAGGGGCAGCGGCACAGATACGCAGTATTTT.

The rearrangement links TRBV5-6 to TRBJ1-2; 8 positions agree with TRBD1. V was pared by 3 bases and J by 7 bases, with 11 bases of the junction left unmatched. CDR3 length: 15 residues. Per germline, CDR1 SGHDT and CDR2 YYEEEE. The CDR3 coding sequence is TGTGCCAGCAGCTGGGGGACAGGTATCGCTTCTGGCTACACCTTC. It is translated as CASSWGTGIASGYTF. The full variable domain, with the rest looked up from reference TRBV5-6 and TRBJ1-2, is DAGVTQSPTHLIKTRGQQVTLRCSPKSGHDTVSWYQQALGQGPQFIFQYYEEEERQRGNFPDRFSGHQFPNYSSELNVNALLLGDSALYLCASSWGTGIASGYTFGSGTRLTVV.

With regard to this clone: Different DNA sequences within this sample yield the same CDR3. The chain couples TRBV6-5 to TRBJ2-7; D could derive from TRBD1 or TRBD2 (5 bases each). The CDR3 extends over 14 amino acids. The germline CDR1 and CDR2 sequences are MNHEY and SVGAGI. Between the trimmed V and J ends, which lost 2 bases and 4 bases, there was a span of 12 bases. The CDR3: CASSYGAGGYEQYF. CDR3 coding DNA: TGTGCCAGCAGTTACGGAGCTGGGGGATACGAGCAGTACTTC.